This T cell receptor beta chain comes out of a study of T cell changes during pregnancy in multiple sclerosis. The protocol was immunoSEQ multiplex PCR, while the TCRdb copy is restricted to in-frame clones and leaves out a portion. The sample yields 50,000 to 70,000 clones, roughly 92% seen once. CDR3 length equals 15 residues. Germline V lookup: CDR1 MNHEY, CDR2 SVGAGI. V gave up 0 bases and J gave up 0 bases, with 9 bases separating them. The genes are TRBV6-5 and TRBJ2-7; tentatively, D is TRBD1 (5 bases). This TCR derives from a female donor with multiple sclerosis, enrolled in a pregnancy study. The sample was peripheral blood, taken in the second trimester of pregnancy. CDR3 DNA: TGTGCCAGCAGTTACTCCAGGGTTTCCTCCTACGAGCAGTACTTC. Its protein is CASSYSRVSSYEQYF.